The next 5 T cell receptor beta chains were all read from a single sample in a study of blood T cell repertoires in COVID-19 (dated by TCRdb to the early 2020s). The method was the immunoSEQ multiplex PCR assay. Held by TCRdb, this immuneACCESS table contains in-frame sequences only and omits some clones. Under half of the omission traces to an unresolved V gene where checked; the cause of the rest is unknown. For this sample the table gives about 76,000 clones, of which about nine tenths were detected only once. The biggest ten clones account for about 1% of the sample. What was sequenced was peripheral blood. These receptors were obtained from a woman between 50 and 59 years old in a cohort sampled during active COVID-19.

The rearrangement joins TRBV18 to TRBJ2-2, with 10 bases fitting TRBD1. CDR3 length equals 17 residues. Germline values: CDR1 KGHSH, CDR2 LQKENI. V was pared by 6 bases and J by 4 bases, with 11 bases of the junction left unmatched. The CDR3 sequence is CASSPTPGQGPTGELFF. CDR3 in DNA: TGTGCCAGCTCGCCTACGCCGGGACAGGGGCCCACCGGGGAGCTGTTTTTT. Complete variable domain (other parts from reference TRBV18 and TRBJ2-2): NAGVMQNPRHLVRRRGQEARLRCSPMKGHSHVYWYRQLPEEGLKFMVYLQKENIIDESGMPKERFSAEFPKEGPSILRIQQVVRGDSAAYFCASSPTPGQGPTGELFFGEGSRLTVL.

This clone was recorded once. V and J are TRBV28 and TRBJ2-7, with TRBD2 matching 8 bases. Unmatched junction bases numbered 7, after V lost 3 bases and J lost 0 bases. The CDR3 totals 16 residues. Germline CDR1 and CDR2: MDHEN and SYDVKM. CDR3 amino acids: CASSFSGGRRSYEQYF. For the CDR3, the DNA is TGTGCCAGCAGTTTCTCGGGAGGGCGTCGCTCCTACGAGCAGTACTTC.

The rearrangement links TRBV5-8 to TRBJ2-1, with 8 positions matching TRBD1. This CDR3 is 12 amino acids long. Germline V CDR1 and CDR2: SGHTS, YDEGEE. Losses at the gene ends were 5 bases for V and 15 bases for J; bases not matched to a gene: 10. The CDR3 loop is CASSGWDRLWFF. In nucleotides, the CDR3 is TGTGCCAGCAGTGGGTGGGACAGGCTTTGGTTCTTC. Full variable domain (rest looked up from reference TRBV5-8 and TRBJ2-1): EAGVTQSPTHLIKTRGQQATLRCSPISGHTSVYWYQQALGLGLQFLLWYDEGEERNRGNFPPRFSGRQFPNYSSELNVNALELEDSALYLCASSGWDRLWFFGPGTRLTVL.

The genes are TRBV11-2 and TRBJ2-1; 7 nucleotides line up with TRBD1. Germline V gene data show CDR1 as SGHAT and CDR2 as FQNNGV. The CDR3 extends over 14 amino acids. V was clipped by 1 base and J by 4 bases; unmatched bases: 1. The CDR3 bases are TGTGCCAGCAGCTTAGTCAGGGGGTACAATGAGCAGTTCTTC. Protein product: CASSLVRGYNEQFF.

For this clone: Relative to the germline gene, one junction end is altered; a read error may explain this. The gene calls are TRBV7-7 and TRBJ2-2; 8 bases are shared with TRBD2. This CDR3 comprises 15 residues. The germline CDR1 and CDR2 sequences are SSHAT and FNYEAQ (reference sequence). This chain's CDR3 is CASSFGRANTGELFF. The CDR3 bases are TGTGCTAGCAGCTTCGGGAGGGCCAACACCGGGGAGCTGTTTTTT.